Sequencing of this TCR beta chain was carried out in a study of post-analysis software for immune sequencing data. In the study overall: The courses of disease that were included comprised relapsing-remitting, secondary progressive and progressive-relapsing multiple sclerosis. Study-wide findings and caveats: Patients used about 5 TRBV segments, including TRBV5-6, TRBV5-1 and TRBV20-1, more often than controls. Those samples that were prepared in the same batch co-clustered strongly by F measure. Significantly lower normalized Chao1 diversity was seen in multiple sclerosis patients than in controls.

Unique molecular identifiers were present in the TCR beta cDNA libraries. Yield was some 500,000 cDNA molecules from about 0.94 to 9.7 million T cells. TCRdb re-called the PCR reads through MiXCR, storing one row per CDR3 protein. The sample contains 170,000 or so distinct CDR3 sequences, over 25% of which appear only once. Germline V gene data show CDR1 as SQVTM and CDR2 as ANQGSEA. The V gene lost 5 bases and the J gene lost 13 bases, with 14 bases spanning the gap. This CDR3 is 10 amino acids long. Of note for this clonotype: Its antigen is not known. This could be a read error, since a much larger clone is one nucleotide away.

Material for sequencing was blood. The TCR sequence derives from a girl aged 5-17 years with multiple sclerosis. The chain employs TRBV29-1 and TRBJ2-5; D not resolved. DNA of the CDR3: TGCAGCGTTTTAATCCGCCGTCGGTACTTC. Amino acid sequence: CSVLIRRRYF.